The clone carrying this TCR beta chain showed up many times. Its antigen is as yet unknown. This CDR3 contains 14 residues. V was pared by 5 bases and J by 4 bases, with 6 bases of the junction left unmatched. Germline V gives CDR1 LGHNA, CDR2 YSLEER. These data originate in a study of regulatory T cells in long-lasting Graves disease. Arm-PCR of CDR3 regions and iRepertoire HTBI primers were used to build TCR beta libraries. Authors' processing steps: In the combined samples, 55 to 75 TRBV and 15 or so TRBJ segments were identified. MiXCR was run by TCRdb on the multiplex PCR reads, yielding one entry per CDR3 protein. TCRdb, rather than the study authors, made the V and J calls. The sample shows around 250,000 distinct CDR3 sequences, around 20% of them seen only once. Overall study findings and caveats: Persistent disease exhibited a predilection for TRBV28, TRBJ1-2 and TRBJ2-5. Newly diagnosed Graves' patients exceeded persistent ones in TCR diversity.

Time point here: newly diagnosed GD, antithyroid drugs for less than 3 months. The TCR library was prepared using RNA isolated from PBMCs. As collected, the peripheral blood samples measured approximately 10 milliliters each and went into EDTA tubes. The input for sequencing was peripheral blood mononuclear cells (PBMCs), taken at new diagnosis, from a patient treated with antithyroid drugs. The rearrangement joins TRBV4-3 to TRBJ2-7, with 9 bases identical to TRBD1. This receptor was taken from a female donor with Graves disease. CDR3 in amino acids: CASSADRGPYEQYF. For the CDR3, the DNA is TGCGCCAGCAGCGCGGACAGGGGACCTTACGAGCAGTACTTC.